Sequencing of this T cell receptor beta chain was carried out in a study of OX40 agonist ivuxolimab in advanced cancers. Looking at the study overall: The study treated patients with ivuxolimab, an agonistic anti-OX40 (CD134) antibody. Anti-PD-1, anti-PD-L1 or anti-CTLA-4 therapy given earlier was allowed, and roughly 40% had some. Partial responses were observed in three patients, of whom one had hepatocellular carcinoma and two had cutaneous melanoma.

Trimming took off 3 bases at V and 4 bases at J, with 9 bases between the two ends. The CDR3 totals 13 residues. In germline, CDR1 is SGHDN, CDR2 FVKESK. Study-level findings and limits: The study did not work out the antigen specificity of the expanded peripheral T cells.

The table came from immunoSEQ multiplex PCR; TCRdb's copy has only in-frame clones and leaves some out. Here the sample spans under 40,000 clones, about 86% being singletons. About this clone: Its antigen remains unidentified. The sample contains more than one DNA sequence encoding this CDR3.

The sequence was obtained from an adult with an advanced solid tumor such as melanoma, head and neck, liver or kidney cancer. This chain uses TRBV14 with TRBJ1-2; no definite D call. The sample here was CD4+ or CD8+ T cells sorted from blood, taken in a trial of the OX40 agonist ivuxolimab. The CDR3 region has the DNA TGTGCCAGCAGCCATGGACCGAGCTATGGCTACACCTTC. Protein product: CASSHGPSYGYTF.